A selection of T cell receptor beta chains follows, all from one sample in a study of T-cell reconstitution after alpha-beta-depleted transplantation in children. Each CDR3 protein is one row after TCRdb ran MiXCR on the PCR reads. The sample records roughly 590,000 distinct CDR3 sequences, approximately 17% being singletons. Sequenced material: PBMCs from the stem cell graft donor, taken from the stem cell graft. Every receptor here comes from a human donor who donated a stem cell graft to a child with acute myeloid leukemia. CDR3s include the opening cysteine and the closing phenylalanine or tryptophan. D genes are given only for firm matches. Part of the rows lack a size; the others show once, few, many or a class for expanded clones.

CDR3 protein: CSARAGLAGGGGELFF; CDR3 DNA: TGCAGTGCTAGAGCGGGACTAGCGGGGGGCGGCGGGGAGCTGTTTTTT; D gene: TRBD2; clone size: -; V gene: TRBV20-1; J gene: TRBJ2-2
CDR3 protein: CASRPGGAGELFF; CDR3 DNA: TGCGCCAGCCGTCCCGGAGGGGCCGGGGAGCTGTTTTTT; D gene: -; clone size: -; V gene: TRBV4-1; J gene: TRBJ2-2
CDR3 protein: CASSLQGPIDSPLHF; CDR3 DNA: TGTGCCAGCAGCTTGCAGGGGCCCATCGATTCACCCCTCCACTTT; D gene: -; clone size: many; V gene: TRBV7-2; J gene: TRBJ1-6
CDR3 protein: CASGGNGETQYF; CDR3 DNA: TGTGCCAGCGGAGGGAACGGGGAGACCCAGTACTTC; D gene: -; clone size: few; V gene: TRBV7-9; J gene: TRBJ2-5
CDR3 protein: CASSLGVGNQPQHF; CDR3 DNA: TGTGCCAGCAGTTTAGGTGTGGGGAATCAGCCCCAGCATTTT; D gene: -; clone size: many; V gene: TRBV12-3/TRBV12-4; J gene: TRBJ1-5
CDR3 protein: CASSKTSGGASGEQFF; CDR3 DNA: TGTGCCAGCAGTAAGACTAGCGGGGGGGCCAGCGGTGAGCAGTTCTTC; D gene: TRBD2; clone size: -; V gene: TRBV2; J gene: TRBJ2-1
CDR3 protein: CASSLDSQTTYEQYF; CDR3 DNA: TGTGCCAGCAGTTTGGACAGCCAGACTACCTACGAGCAGTACTTC; D gene: -; clone size: few; V gene: TRBV7-9; J gene: TRBJ2-7
CDR3 protein: CASSPAGTLTYNEQFF; CDR3 DNA: TGTGCCAGCAGCCCAGCCGGGACTCTAACCTACAATGAGCAGTTCTTC; D gene: -; clone size: few; V gene: TRBV4-2; J gene: TRBJ2-1
CDR3 protein: CSARTVLGNQPQHF; CDR3 DNA: TGCAGTGCCCGGACCGTCTTGGGCAATCAGCCCCAGCATTTT; D gene: -; clone size: many; V gene: TRBV20-1; J gene: TRBJ1-5
CDR3 protein: CASSLSGSENTEAFF; CDR3 DNA: TGTGCCAGCAGCTTAAGTGGATCGGAGAACACTGAAGCTTTCTTT; D gene: -; clone size: many; V gene: TRBV7-6; J gene: TRBJ1-1
CDR3 protein: CASSAPPVRGRETQYF; CDR3 DNA: TGTGCCAGTAGTGCCCCCCCGGTCCGAGGGAGAGAGACCCAGTACTTC; D gene: -; clone size: -; V gene: TRBV19; J gene: TRBJ2-5
CDR3 protein: CASTSGGDTQYF; CDR3 DNA: TGTGCCAGCACTAGCGGGGGAGATACGCAGTATTTT; D gene: TRBD2; clone size: many; V gene: TRBV27; J gene: TRBJ2-3
CDR3 protein: CASSFRTNSNQPQHF; CDR3 DNA: TGTGCCAGCAGTTTCAGGACAAATAGCAATCAGCCCCAGCATTTT; D gene: -; clone size: -; V gene: TRBV12-3/TRBV12-4; J gene: TRBJ1-5
CDR3 protein: CASSTGGRSYEQYF; CDR3 DNA: TGTGCCAGCAGTACCGGGGGGCGCTCCTACGAGCAGTACTTC; D gene: -; clone size: -; V gene: TRBV7-2; J gene: TRBJ2-7
CDR3 protein: CSAIRPGGGYGYTF; CDR3 DNA: TGCAGTGCTATCCGACCAGGGGGCGGCTATGGCTACACCTTC; D gene: TRBD1; clone size: -; V gene: TRBV20-1; J gene: TRBJ1-2
CDR3 protein: CASSLDGDTEAFF; CDR3 DNA: TGTGCCAGCAGCTTGGATGGGGACACTGAAGCTTTCTTT; D gene: -; clone size: many; V gene: TRBV5-4; J gene: TRBJ1-1
CDR3 protein: CASGTGGVGTGELFF; CDR3 DNA: TGTGCCAGCGGTACTGGGGGTGTGGGCACCGGGGAGCTGTTTTTT; D gene: -; clone size: -; V gene: TRBV3-1; J gene: TRBJ2-2
CDR3 protein: CSGTGQTYEQYF; CDR3 DNA: TGCAGTGGGACGGGACAGACCTACGAGCAGTACTTC; D gene: TRBD1; clone size: many; V gene: TRBV20-1; J gene: TRBJ2-7
CDR3 protein: CSARTSGAAGVGETQYF; CDR3 DNA: TGCAGTGCTAGAACAAGCGGGGCCGCCGGTGTAGGAGAGACCCAGTACTTC; D gene: TRBD2; clone size: many; V gene: TRBV20-1; J gene: TRBJ2-5
CDR3 protein: CASSLVGGQGNVYTF; CDR3 DNA: TGTGCCAGCAGCTTAGTGGGGGGGCAGGGGAATGTCTACACCTTC; D gene: -; clone size: few; V gene: TRBV7-2; J gene: TRBJ1-2
CDR3 protein: CASMPGSYNEQFF; CDR3 DNA: TGTGCCAGCATGCCAGGGTCCTACAATGAGCAGTTCTTC; D gene: -; clone size: few; V gene: TRBV28; J gene: TRBJ2-1
CDR3 protein: CASSSRGGGTYNEQFF; CDR3 DNA: TGTGCCAGCAGCTCCCGCGGCGGGGGGACCTACAATGAGCAGTTCTTC; D gene: TRBD2; clone size: few; V gene: TRBV13; J gene: TRBJ2-1
CDR3 protein: CAISEPQRDLRGYTF; CDR3 DNA: TGTGCCATCAGTGAGCCCCAGCGGGACTTACGCGGCTACACCTTC; D gene: -; clone size: few; V gene: TRBV10-3; J gene: TRBJ1-2
CDR3 protein: CSARHLDKGGTEAFF; CDR3 DNA: TGCAGTGCCCGACACCTGGACAAGGGCGGCACTGAAGCTTTCTTT; D gene: -; clone size: many; V gene: TRBV20-1; J gene: TRBJ1-1
CDR3 protein: CASSIGLAGGTSTDTQYF; CDR3 DNA: TGTGCCAGCAGCATTGGACTAGCGGGGGGAACTAGCACAGATACGCAGTATTTT; D gene: TRBD2; clone size: few; V gene: TRBV5-8; J gene: TRBJ2-3
CDR3 protein: CASSHSPPAGGEQYF; CDR3 DNA: TGTGCCAGCAGCCACTCCCCTCCAGCGGGAGGCGAGCAGTACTTC; D gene: TRBD2; clone size: -; V gene: TRBV7-2; J gene: TRBJ2-7
CDR3 protein: CAINRLAGDNEQFF; CDR3 DNA: TGTGCCATCAACCGACTAGCGGGGGACAATGAGCAGTTCTTC; D gene: TRBD2; clone size: many; V gene: TRBV28; J gene: TRBJ2-1
CDR3 protein: CASSLRGGEAYEQYF; CDR3 DNA: TGTGCCAGCAGCCTCCGGGGGGGCGAGGCCTACGAGCAGTACTTC; D gene: TRBD2; clone size: -; V gene: TRBV7-2; J gene: TRBJ2-7
CDR3 protein: CATSDFGDQPQHF; CDR3 DNA: TGTGCCACCAGTGATTTCGGCGATCAGCCCCAGCATTTT; D gene: -; clone size: many; V gene: TRBV24-1; J gene: TRBJ1-5
CDR3 protein: CSSATGGGPVGYTF; CDR3 DNA: TGCAGCTCTGCGACAGGGGGAGGGCCGGTCGGCTACACCTTC; D gene: TRBD1; clone size: many; V gene: TRBV29-1; J gene: TRBJ1-2
CDR3 protein: CSVDRGKNTEAFF; CDR3 DNA: TGCAGCGTTGACAGGGGTAAGAACACTGAAGCTTTCTTT; D gene: -; clone size: -; V gene: TRBV29-1; J gene: TRBJ1-1
CDR3 protein: CASSLAPGSVNEQFF; CDR3 DNA: TGTGCCAGCAGTTTAGCCCCGGGTTCGGTCAATGAGCAGTTCTTC; D gene: -; clone size: -; V gene: TRBV12-3/TRBV12-4; J gene: TRBJ2-1
CDR3 protein: CSVDPRGTGGEQFF; CDR3 DNA: TGCAGCGTGGACCCGAGGGGGACGGGTGGGGAGCAGTTCTTC; D gene: -; clone size: -; V gene: TRBV29-1; J gene: TRBJ2-1
CDR3 protein: CASSQDKGLQAFF; CDR3 DNA: TGCGCCAGCAGCCAAGATAAGGGACTTCAAGCTTTCTTT; D gene: -; clone size: few; V gene: TRBV4-1; J gene: TRBJ1-1
CDR3 protein: CASSARTSGTDTQYF; CDR3 DNA: TGTGCCAGCAGCGCCCGGACTAGCGGGACAGATACGCAGTATTTT; D gene: TRBD2; clone size: -; V gene: TRBV27; J gene: TRBJ2-3